A single sample gave rise to the 20 T cell receptor beta chains below, sequenced in a study of blood T cell repertoires in COVID-19. Profiled with immunoSEQ multiplex PCR; TCRdb holds only in-frame clones, not every one. The sample carries around 100,000 clones, about 88% recorded once. Input material: peripheral blood. Receptors originate from a woman between 65 and 79 years old who had recovered from COVID-19.

V and J are TRBV19 and TRBJ2-1; the match to TRBD1 covers 7 bases. Germline V gives CDR1 LNHDA, CDR2 SQIVND (reference sequence). The CDR3 is 18 residues long. V dropped 0 bases and J dropped 0; count of bases not matched to a gene: 8. The DNA of the CDR3 is TGTGCCAGTAGTATAGATGGAGACAGGGATCTCTCCTACAATGAGCAGTTCTTC. This codes for CASSIDGDRDLSYNEQFF.

At least ten counts were recorded for this clone. This sequence joins TRBV6-1 and TRBJ1-5; maybe TRBD1 (5 bases). The CDR3 contains 15 residues. V dropped 1 base and J dropped 5 bases, with 12 bases sitting between them. CDR1 is MNHNS and CDR2 is SASEGT in the germline V gene. As DNA, the CDR3 is TGTGCCAGCAGTGAAGAAGGGGAAGGTCATCAGCCCCAGCATTTT. Amino acids: CASSEEGEGHQPQHF.

The J gene is TRBJ2-2, the V gene TRBV5-4; 7 nucleotides match TRBD1. The CDR3 covers 15 residues. Per germline, CDR1 SGHNT and CDR2 YYREEE (reference sequence). The trim removed 4 bases at V and 1 base at J, leaving 4 bases unmatched. CDR3 loop: CASSRTGGNTGELFF. The CDR3 DNA sequence: TGTGCCAGCAGCAGGACAGGTGGGAACACCGGGGAGCTGTTTTTT.

The J gene is TRBJ2-3, the V gene TRBV5-1; 7 bases fit TRBD2. The V and J ends lost 4 bases and 1 base, in that order; junction bases with no gene match: 9. This CDR3 contains 16 residues. Germline V gives CDR1 SGHRS, CDR2 YFSETQ. The CDR3 sequence: CASSHLGAGGTDTQYF. DNA for the CDR3: TGCGCCAGCAGCCACCTCGGGGCGGGAGGCACAGATACGCAGTATTTT.

This clone has just a few counts. The V and J genes are TRBV5-4 and TRBJ1-5, with D uncertain. This CDR3 is built from 14 residues. CDR1 is SGHNT and CDR2 is YYREEE in the germline V gene (reference sequence). V was pared by 4 bases and J by 3 bases, with 11 bases between. CDR3 sequence: CASSLGLNNQPQHF. Written as DNA, the CDR3 is TGTGCCAGCAGCCTCGGACTGAACAATCAGCCCCAGCATTTT.

The V gene is TRBV19, the J gene TRBJ2-5, with 13 nucleotides matching TRBD2. The ends lost 4 bases at V and 2 bases at J; junction bases unmatched: 7. Germline values: CDR1 LNHDA, CDR2 SQIVND (reference sequence). The CDR3 totals 17 residues. The DNA of the CDR3 is TGTGCCAGTAGTAGAGGACTAGCGGGAGATAGTCAAGAGACCCAGTACTTC. It yields the protein CASSRGLAGDSQETQYF.

The chain combines TRBV28 with TRBJ2-2; unclear D gene. Germline CDR1 reads MDHEN; CDR2 reads SYDVKM. The CDR3 runs 11 residues. With 2 bases removed from V and 8 bases from J, the gap between germline ends came to 3 bases. The CDR3 loop reads CASSLEGELFF. As DNA, the CDR3 is TGTGCCAGCAGTTTAGAGGGGGAGCTGTTTTTT.

The sample holds one count of this clone. V and J are TRBV7-2 and TRBJ1-4, with D possibly TRBD1 on 5 matching bases. The CDR3 runs to 14 residues. Trimming shortened V by 4 bases and J by 4 bases, and 10 bases separated the two germline ends. Germline V gene lookup returns CDR1 SGHTA and CDR2 FQGNSA. The CDR3 loop reads CASSSMGGNEKLFF. The CDR3 DNA sequence: TGTGCCAGCAGCTCCATGGGGGGTAATGAAAAACTGTTTTTT.

The genes are TRBV7-3 and TRBJ2-3; weak D call: TRBD1 (5 bases). Trimming removed 7 bases at V and 1 base at J, with 9 bases between. CDR1 SGHTA and CDR2 FQGTGA come from the germline V gene. CDR3 size: 13 residues. The DNA of the CDR3 is TGTGCCAGCAAAAGGGGCGGCACAGATACGCAGTATTTT. Translating gives CASKRGGTDTQYF.

The V gene is TRBV2, the J gene TRBJ2-7; the D is unclear. Deletions cut 7 bases from V and 2 bases from J, with 9 bases between. Germline-derived CDR1 and CDR2 are SNHLY and FYNNEI. The CDR3 is made up of 12 amino acids. In nucleotides, the CDR3 is TGTGCCAGCACCGCGTATGCCTACGAGCAGTACTTC. This encodes CASTAYAYEQYF. Combining the CDR3 with reference TRBV2 and TRBJ2-7 gives the whole variable domain EPEVTQTPSHQVTQMGQEVILRCVPISNHLYFYWYRQILGQKVEFLVSFYNNEISEKSEIFDDQFSVERPDGSNFTLKIRSTKLEDSAMYFCASTAYAYEQYFGPGTRLTVT.

The J gene is TRBJ2-5, the V gene TRBV28; possibly TRBD2 for D (6 bases). The CDR3 covers 16 residues. Per the germline V gene, CDR1 is MDHEN and CDR2 is SYDVKM. V was shortened by 3 bases and J by 5 bases, with 19 bases between the two germline ends. CDR3 DNA: TGTGCCAGCAGTTTGTCATTCGGGAGTGATGAGGAGACCCAGTACTTC. The encoded protein is CASSLSFGSDEETQYF.

The V gene is TRBV28, the J gene TRBJ2-7; 10 nucleotides align to TRBD1. With 1 base clipped from V and 3 bases from J, the junction kept 3 bases outside the gene matches. The germline gives CDR1 MDHEN, CDR2 SYDVKM. This CDR3 comprises 15 residues. CDR3 loop: CASSLSGQGGYEQYF. The CDR3 nucleotides read TGTGCCAGCAGTTTATCCGGACAGGGGGGCTACGAGCAGTACTTC.

The chain uses TRBV12-3 or TRBV12-4 and TRBJ1-2; D remains unclear. Trimming stripped 2 bases from V and 9 bases from J, with 13 bases between. The CDR3 consists of 13 residues. The CDR3 protein is CASSLWQADSYTF. CDR3 coding DNA: TGTGCCAGCAGTTTATGGCAGGCCGATAGCTACACCTTC.

The rearrangement joins TRBV7-2 to TRBJ2-7; 8 bases align to TRBD2. After removal of 5 bases from V and 0 bases from J, the junction contained 12 bases not matched to a gene. The CDR3 runs 17 residues. Germline-derived CDR1 and CDR2 are SGHTA and FQGNSA. Here the CDR3 reads CASSLSRFGTSSYEQYF. Written as DNA, the CDR3 is TGTGCCAGCAGCCTTAGCCGGTTCGGGACTAGCTCCTACGAGCAGTACTTC.

The V gene is TRBV10-3, the J gene TRBJ2-1, with 7 bases matching TRBD2. Germline lookup yields CDR1 ENHRY and CDR2 SYGVKD. This CDR3 is 13 amino acids long. With 2 bases clipped from V and 7 bases from J, the junction kept 2 bases outside the gene matches. The CDR3 bases are TGTGCCATCAGTGAGCAGCGGGGTAATGAGCAGTTCTTC. Translation gives CAISEQRGNEQFF.

This chain links TRBV11-1 with TRBJ2-3; D uncertain. This CDR3 contains 16 residues. V lost 1 base to trimming and J lost 3 bases, with 14 bases between them. Per the germline V gene, CDR1 is SGHAT and CDR2 is FQDESV (reference sequence). CDR3 loop: CASSLGAQRLTDTQYF. CDR3 sequence (DNA): TGTGCCAGCAGCTTAGGGGCCCAAAGGCTAACAGATACGCAGTATTTT.

The chain links TRBV11-2 to TRBJ2-5, with D possibly being TRBD2 (5 bases). The germline gives CDR1 SGHAT, CDR2 FQNNGV. The CDR3 is made up of 12 amino acids. The V end was cut by 3 bases, the J end by 12 bases, with 14 bases between. In DNA form, the CDR3 reads TGTGCCAGCAGCTTCCCGGGAATGCGAGAGTACTTC. This sequence encodes CASSFPGMREYF.

The V gene is TRBV5-1, the J gene TRBJ1-1; tentative D call: TRBD1 (5 bases). Trimming removed 4 bases at V and 0 bases at J, with 13 bases between. Germline lookup yields CDR1 SGHRS and CDR2 YFSETQ. The CDR3 runs to 15 residues. The CDR3 loop reads CASSTSTVLNTEAFF. DNA of the CDR3: TGCGCCAGCAGCACCTCGACAGTATTGAACACTGAAGCTTTCTTT.

The chain combines TRBV5-4 with TRBJ2-5, with 7 bases fitting TRBD1. This CDR3 spans 14 amino acids. CDR1 is SGHNT and CDR2 is YYREEE in the germline V gene (reference sequence). Trimming removed 4 bases from V and 2 bases from J; junction bases left unmatched: 5. CDR3 sequence (DNA): TGTGCCAGCAGCCGCGCAGGGGGTCAAGAGACCCAGTACTTC. Its protein is CASSRAGGQETQYF.

This chain joins TRBV23-1 and TRBJ1-4; 8 nucleotides align to TRBD1. TRBV23-1 is an ORF for which the function is uncertain. The length of the CDR3 is 19 residues. V gave up 6 bases and J gave up 1 base; unmatched junction bases: 16. CDR3 region: CASSQVVETGEKTNEKLFF. For the CDR3, the DNA is TGCGCCAGCAGCCAGGTTGTGGAGACAGGGGAAAAAACTAATGAAAAACTGTTTTTT.